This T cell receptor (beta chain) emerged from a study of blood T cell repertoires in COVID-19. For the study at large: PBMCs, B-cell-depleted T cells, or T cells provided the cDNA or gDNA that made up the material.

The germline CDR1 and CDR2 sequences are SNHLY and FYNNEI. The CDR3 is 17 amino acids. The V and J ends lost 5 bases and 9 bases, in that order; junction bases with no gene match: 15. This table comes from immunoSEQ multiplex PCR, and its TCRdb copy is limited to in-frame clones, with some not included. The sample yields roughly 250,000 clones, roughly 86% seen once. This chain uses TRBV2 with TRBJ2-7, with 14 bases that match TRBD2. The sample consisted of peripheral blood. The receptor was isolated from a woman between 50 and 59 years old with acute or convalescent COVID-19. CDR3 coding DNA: TGTGCCAGCAGTCGCCTCGGGACTAGCGGGAGTTTCAACGGGCAGTACTTC. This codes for CASSRLGTSGSFNGQYF. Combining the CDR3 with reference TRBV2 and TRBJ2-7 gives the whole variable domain EPEVTQTPSHQVTQMGQEVILRCVPISNHLYFYWYRQILGQKVEFLVSFYNNEISEKSEIFDDQFSVERPDGSNFTLKIRSTKLEDSAMYFCASSRLGTSGSFNGQYFGPGTRLTVT.